This T cell receptor beta chain is drawn from a study of CXCR3 chemokines and chemotherapy response in bladder cancer (dated by TCRdb to 2022 to 2024). Broadly, across the study: The study set out to examine whether the activity of the CXCR3 chemokine system within tumors predicted response to chemotherapy in human bladder cancer.

From cysteine to phenylalanine, the CDR3 is 13 amino acids long. The entry retains the CDR3 DNA only, 39 bases that are in frame from base 1. Looking up the germline V gene (reference sequence) yields CDR1 SEHNR and CDR2 FQNEAQ. The junction shows trimming of 4 bases on V and 2 bases on J, plus 8 bases between the germline ends. Libraries were prepared through PCR. Instrument on record: Illumina HiSeq 2500. TCRdb passed the public sequencing reads through fastp at Q25 and MiXCR, retaining productive beta sequences. Under each unique CDR3 protein, matching rows form one entry showing the most common genes and DNA. Counted in this sample were about 8,100 distinct CDR3 sequences; 10% to 15% of them appeared once. The top ten constitute around 15% of the sample. The sample holds many counts of this clonotype. Its antigen has not been determined. No base quality information exists; no much larger clone differs at one position.

The sample was acquired from a patient whose treatment included neoadjuvant chemotherapy. The rearrangement combines TRBV7-9 with TRBJ1-1, with the D gene not clear enough to name. The receptor was derived from a human donor with bladder cancer that responded to neoadjuvant chemotherapy. The CDR3 amino acid sequence is: CASSWKANTEAFF. At the DNA level, the sequence is TGTGCCAGCAGCTGGAAGGCTAACACTGAAGCTTTCTTT.